This entry lists 21 T cell receptor beta chains sequenced from one sample in a study of T cell repertoires in cytomegalovirus infection. TCRdb called the reads again in MiXCR, with one record for every CDR3 protein. This table holds approximately 100,000 distinct CDR3 sequences, about a quarter found once. The sample consisted of CD8+ T cells from PBMCs. All receptors derive from a human donor in good health (CMV status not recorded). Some clones in this sample may be carry-over from other donors' samples.

The V call is TRBV2, the J call TRBJ1-2; D might be TRBD1 (5 bases). V was clipped by 3 bases and J by 6 bases, with 14 bases between them. Germline CDR1 reads SNHLY; CDR2 reads FYNNEI. The CDR3 is 14 amino acids. The CDR3 reads CASSDQGEQDGYTF. As DNA, the CDR3 is TGTGCCAGCAGTGATCAGGGCGAGCAGGATGGCTACACCTTC.

This clonotype qualifies as medium-sized (0.01 to 0.1%). V is TRBV7-2 and J is TRBJ2-6; TRBD1 matches 9 bases. The V gene's germline CDR1 is SGHTA and CDR2 FQGNSA. CDR3 length: 18 residues. The V and J ends lost 5 bases and 0 bases, in that order; junction bases with no gene match: 8. Here the CDR3 DNA reads TGTGCCAGCAGCCGACGGGACAGGGCGGTCTCTGGGGCCAACGTCCTGACTTTC. Encoded protein: CASSRRDRAVSGANVLTF. The entire variable domain, with the rest obtained from reference TRBV7-2 and TRBJ2-6, is as follows: GAGVSQSPSNKVTEKGKDVELRCDPISGHTALYWYRQSLGQGLEFLIYFQGNSAPDKSGLPSDRFSAERTGGSVSTLTIQRTQQEDSAVYLCASSRRDRAVSGANVLTFGAGSRLTVL.

The chain is built from TRBV4-2 and TRBJ2-7, with 9 bases fitting TRBD1. Germline V gene sequence: CDR1 LGHNA, CDR2 YNFKEQ. This CDR3 is built from 14 residues. The junction had 6 bases not matched to a gene; V was cut back by 4 bases and J by 5 bases. DNA of the CDR3: TGTGCCAGCAGCCGCGGACAGGGGACCAACGAGCAGTACTTC. Encoded protein: CASSRGQGTNEQYF.

This clonotype was counted between two and nine times. J is TRBJ2-5 and V is TRBV6-2 or TRBV6-3, with D perhaps matching TRBD2 (5 bases). Trimming pared 0 bases from V and 5 bases from J, leaving 22 bases between. This CDR3 is built from 18 residues. Germline V gene data show CDR1 as MNHEY and CDR2 as SVGEGT. The DNA of the CDR3 is TGTGCCAGCAGTTACTCCGACGGCGAAGAGGGAGAGAGTGAGACCCAGTACTTC. Its protein product is CASSYSDGEEGESETQYF.

This clonotype was detected many times. The chain couples TRBV7-2 to TRBJ2-3; 10 positions match TRBD2. The CDR3 has 16 amino acids. Trimming removed 2 bases from V and 5 bases from J; junction bases left unmatched: 7. Germline CDR1 SGHTA, CDR2 FQGNSA. Here the CDR3 DNA reads TGTGCCAGCAGCTTAAGGCTAGCGGGAGTAGGAGATACGCAGTATTTT. Its protein product is CASSLRLAGVGDTQYF.

This clonotype was picked up a small number of times. V is TRBV30 and J is TRBJ1-2, with 9 positions matching TRBD1. Unmatched junction bases numbered 4, after V lost 2 bases and J lost 6 bases. The CDR3 totals 13 residues. In germline, CDR1 is GTSNPN, CDR2 SVGIG (reference sequence). DNA for the CDR3: TGTGCCTGGAGTCAGACAGGGGGTGATGGCTACACCTTC. This sequence encodes CAWSQTGGDGYTF.

This clonotype appeared many times. This sequence joins TRBV7-2 and TRBJ2-2; possibly TRBD2 for D (5 bases). Between the trimmed V and J ends, which lost 3 bases and 5 bases, there was a span of 10 bases. Per the germline V gene, CDR1 is SGHTA and CDR2 is FQGNSA. The CDR3 contains 14 residues. This CDR3 reads CASSLTITTGELFF. The CDR3 region has the DNA TGTGCCAGCAGCTTGACTATCACGACCGGGGAGCTGTTTTTT. Together with reference TRBV7-2 and TRBJ2-2, the CDR3 gives the full variable domain: GAGVSQSPSNKVTEKGKDVELRCDPISGHTALYWYRQSLGQGLEFLIYFQGNSAPDKSGLPSDRFSAERTGGSVSTLTIQRTQQEDSAVYLCASSLTITTGELFFGEGSRLTVL.

The chain joins TRBV7-3 to TRBJ2-3; either TRBD1 or TRBD2 may fit D (6 bases each). The CDR3 is 15 residues long. V dropped 1 base and J dropped 3 bases, with 11 bases sitting between them. Germline V gives CDR1 SGHTA, CDR2 FQGTGA. The CDR3 here is CASSLIEGGTDTQYF. Here the CDR3 DNA reads TGTGCCAGCAGCTTAATAGAAGGGGGGACAGATACGCAGTATTTT.

This clonotype was found once. The rearrangement links TRBV5-1 to TRBJ2-7; TRBD1 matches 7 bases. V lost 3 bases to trimming and J lost 3 bases; unmatched junction nucleotides: 3. This CDR3 is built from 13 residues. CDR1 and CDR2 (germline): SGHRS, YFSETQ. The chain's CDR3 is CASSSGDSYEQYF. CDR3 nucleotides: TGCGCCAGCAGCTCAGGGGACAGCTACGAGCAGTACTTC.

The chain joins TRBV24-1 to TRBJ1-1, with TRBD1 identical over 10 bases. Germline values: CDR1 KGHDR, CDR2 SFDVKD. Germline trimming cut 7 bases from V and 4 bases from J; bases unmatched to any gene: 2. This CDR3 has 13 residues. The CDR3 DNA sequence: TGTGCCACCAGAAGGACAGGGGGCACTGAAGCTTTCTTT. This sequence encodes CATRRTGGTEAFF.

This clonotype was recorded many times. The chain has TRBV19 and TRBJ2-7; maybe TRBD2 (6 bases). The ends were cut back, 0 bases at V and 3 bases at J, with 12 bases in the middle. This CDR3 has 15 residues. Germline lookup yields CDR1 LNHDA and CDR2 SQIVND (reference sequence). The CDR3: CASSIDRDSSYEQYF. The DNA of the CDR3 is TGTGCCAGTAGTATAGACCGGGACTCGAGCTACGAGCAGTACTTC. Full variable domain (outside the CDR3, taken from reference TRBV19 and TRBJ2-7): DGGITQSPKYLFRKEGQNVTLSCEQNLNHDAMYWYRQDPGQGLRLIYYSQIVNDFQKGDIAEGYSVSREKKESFPLTVTSAQKNPTAFYLCASSIDRDSSYEQYFGPGTRLTVT.

The rearrangement joins TRBV20-1 to TRBJ2-2; 7 bases line up with TRBD2. CDR1 is DFQATT, CDR2 SNEGSKA, per germline (reference sequence). The CDR3 has 13 amino acids. The CDR3 here is CGGLQSNTGELFF. The CDR3 DNA is TGCGGGGGACTACAAAGTAACACCGGGGAGCTGTTTTTT.

In this sample, this clonotype turned up a few times. The chain couples TRBV12-3 or TRBV12-4 to TRBJ2-2; unclear D gene. Trimming took 5 bases from V and 0 from J, leaving 4 bases between them. The CDR3 is 13 residues long. CDR3 bases: TGTGCCAGCAGTCAATCGAACACCGGGGAGCTGTTTTTT. Translating it yields CASSQSNTGELFF.

The V gene is TRBV19, the J gene TRBJ1-1, with no clear D. The CDR3 sequence is 12 residues long. V was clipped by 5 bases and J by 1 base, with 5 bases between them. Looked up from germline, CDR1 is LNHDA and CDR2 is SQIVND (reference sequence). The CDR3 DNA is TGTGCCAGTAGTTCATCGAACACTGAAGCTTTCTTT. Translation gives CASSSSNTEAFF.

The chain links TRBV2 to TRBJ2-1; 12 nucleotides agree with TRBD2. Germline CDR1 is SNHLY and CDR2 is FYNNEI. V trimming: 3 bases; J trimming: 5 bases; junction bases outside the gene matches: 5. The CDR3 consists of 16 residues. This CDR3 is CASSEGLAGGNNEQFF. Here the CDR3 DNA reads TGTGCCAGCAGTGAGGGGCTAGCGGGGGGGAACAATGAGCAGTTCTTC.

The chain recombines TRBV6-6 with TRBJ1-5; 7 nucleotides align to TRBD1. This CDR3 comprises 16 residues. V was pared by 1 base and J by 3 bases, with 6 bases of the junction left unmatched. Germline V CDR1 and CDR2: MNHNY, SVGAGI (reference sequence). The CDR3, as DNA: TGTGCCAGCAGTTACTACAGGGGAGGAGACAATCAGCCCCAGCATTTT. Encoded protein: CASSYYRGGDNQPQHF.

The chain uses TRBV7-8 and TRBJ1-2; unclear D gene. Germline V CDR1 and CDR2: SGHVS, FQNEAQ. V dropped 1 base and J dropped 1 base, with 10 bases sitting between them. CDR3 length: 15 amino acids. In DNA form, the CDR3 reads TGTGCCAGCAGCTTAGTTGGGAGCTTTAACTATGGCTACACCTTC. As protein: CASSLVGSFNYGYTF.

This chain uses TRBV12-3 or TRBV12-4 with TRBJ2-7; D may be TRBD1 (7 bases). CDR3 length equals 14 residues. The V end was cut by 4 bases, the J end by 2 bases, with 12 bases between. In DNA, the CDR3 is TGTGCCAGCAGTTCGGGGGACAGAACCTACGAGCAGTACTTC. As protein: CASSSGDRTYEQYF.

The rearrangement uses TRBV6-1 and TRBJ2-3, with D hard to call. This CDR3 spans 15 amino acids. V gave up 6 bases and J gave up 0 bases, with 13 bases separating them. Per the germline V gene, CDR1 is MNHNS and CDR2 is SASEGT. In DNA form, the CDR3 reads TGTGCCAGCAGAGTTATTCATGGTAGCACAGATACGCAGTATTTT. Amino acids: CASRVIHGSTDTQYF.

This clonotype has more than one count but fewer than ten. The V and J genes are TRBV4-2 and TRBJ2-1, with TRBD1 matching over 11 bases. The germline V gene encodes CDR1 LGHNA and CDR2 YNFKEQ. V lost 0 bases and J lost 6; bases outside the gene matches: 4. This CDR3 has 16 amino acids. This chain's CDR3 is CASSQDSGTGGNEQFF. The CDR3 DNA follows: TGTGCCAGCAGCCAAGATTCAGGGACAGGGGGCAATGAGCAGTTCTTC.

CDR3 sequence reads: CASGRTVVQPQHF. The CDR3 DNA reads TGTGCCAGCGGACGGACAGTAGTTCAGCCCCAGCATTTT. The rearrangement joins TRBV28 to TRBJ1-5, with TRBD1 as a possible D gene (6 bases). V was cut by 8 bases and J by 6 bases, with 14 bases left in between. Germline-derived CDR1 and CDR2 are MDHEN and SYDVKM. CDR3 size: 13 residues.